The 21 T cell receptor beta chains given below trace back to one sample, sequenced in a study of blood T cell repertoires in COVID-19. The table came from immunoSEQ multiplex PCR; TCRdb's copy has only in-frame clones and leaves some out. The data show about 250,000 clones, just over 85% seen once. The sequenced sample consisted of peripheral blood. Receptors were obtained from a man older than 75 with acute or convalescent COVID-19.

This rearrangement joins TRBV19 to TRBJ2-6; tentative D call: TRBD1 (7 bases). The ends were cut back, 6 bases at V and 3 bases at J, with 18 bases in the middle. Germline values: CDR1 LNHDA, CDR2 SQIVND (reference sequence). This CDR3 has 17 amino acids. CDR3 coding DNA: TGTGCCAGTAGAAAGGCGGAGGGGGCGGGTGGGGCCAACGTCCTGACTTTC. Translated, it gives CASRKAEGAGGANVLTF.

CDR3 region: CASSQVGMRTEAFF. CDR3 bases: TGCGCCAGCAGCCAAGTCGGGATGCGTACTGAAGCTTTCTTT. The chain employs TRBV5-1 and TRBJ1-1; D is uncertain. Deletions cut 4 bases from V and 5 bases from J, with 15 bases between. CDR3 length equals 14 residues. The germline V gene has CDR1 SGHRS and CDR2 YFSETQ.

CDR3 amino acids: CASSLGASVLNEQFF. The CDR3 nucleotides read TGCGCCAGCAGCTTAGGGGCTAGCGTACTCAATGAGCAGTTCTTC. The V gene is TRBV5-1, the J gene TRBJ2-1; possible D gene TRBD2, 6 bases. CDR3 length: 15 residues. Germline V gene lookup returns CDR1 SGHRS and CDR2 YFSETQ. V was cut by 2 bases and J by 6 bases, with 15 bases left in between.

V is TRBV24-1 and J is TRBJ2-7, with D possibly being TRBD2 (5 bases). Germline values: CDR1 KGHDR, CDR2 SFDVKD. Trimming removed 3 bases from V and 3 bases from J, with 11 bases in between. The CDR3 is made up of 14 amino acids. The CDR3 sequence is CATSDTRASYEQYF. CDR3 nucleotides: TGTGCCACCAGTGATACGCGGGCCAGCTACGAGCAGTACTTC.

The chain joins TRBV6-2 or TRBV6-3 to TRBJ2-1, with D possibly being TRBD2 (5 bases). The CDR3 runs 14 residues. Trimming took off 5 bases at V and 9 bases at J, with 17 bases between the two ends. The germline CDR1 and CDR2 sequences are MNHEY and SVGEGT. For the CDR3, the DNA is TGTGCCAGCAGTGCTACTAGACTGGGCGGTGAGCAGTTCTTC. This encodes CASSATRLGGEQFF.

The chain couples TRBV7-9 to TRBJ2-1; possible D gene TRBD2, 5 bases. CDR3 length equals 15 residues. CDR1 and CDR2 from the germline V gene are SEHNR and FQNEAQ (reference sequence). The V end lost 5 bases, the J end lost 10 bases, and 21 bases lay between the germline ends. CDR3 DNA sequence: TGTGCCAGCAGCCCCCCCGCGGCCGGGAACGCGGAGCAGTTCTTC. Translation: CASSPPAAGNAEQFF.

This clone was seen once. The J gene is TRBJ2-7, the V gene TRBV5-4; tentatively, D is TRBD2 (5 bases). The germline CDR1 and CDR2 sequences are SGHNT and YYREEE (reference sequence). V dropped 4 bases and J dropped 1 base, with 9 bases sitting between them. The CDR3 is made up of 13 amino acids. CDR3 sequence (DNA): TGTGCCAGCAGCAAAAGCGGATCCTACGAGCAGTACTTC. Encoded protein: CASSKSGSYEQYF.

The chain combines TRBV19 with TRBJ2-6, with 9 bases aligning to TRBD1. The CDR3 has 19 amino acids. With V trimmed by 5 bases and J by 2 bases, 13 bases remained unmatched. Germline V CDR1 and CDR2: LNHDA, SQIVND (reference sequence). The CDR3 sequence: CASSGTGTMNLAGANVLTF. CDR3 bases: TGTGCCAGTAGTGGGACAGGGACGATGAATTTAGCTGGGGCCAACGTCCTGACTTTC.

The V and J genes are TRBV5-1 and TRBJ1-2; D might be TRBD1 (6 bases). V shed 0 bases and J shed 3 bases, with 9 bases lying between them. Per germline, CDR1 SGHRS and CDR2 YFSETQ. This CDR3 is 14 amino acids long. CDR3 DNA sequence: TGCGCCAGCAGCTTGGGGACAGCCGACTATGGCTACACCTTC. Translated: CASSLGTADYGYTF. The full variable domain, with the rest looked up from reference TRBV5-1 and TRBJ1-2, is KAGVTQTPRYLIKTRGQQVTLSCSPISGHRSVSWYQQTPGQGLQFLFEYFSETQRNKGNFPGRFSGRQFSNSRSEMNVSTLELGDSALYLCASSLGTADYGYTFGSGTRLTVV.

This rearrangement joins TRBV15 to TRBJ1-6; 7 bases fit TRBD1. The CDR3 has 18 residues. CDR1 and CDR2 from the germline V gene are LNHNV and YYDKDF (reference sequence). With V trimmed by 0 bases and J by 8 bases, 13 bases remained unmatched. The CDR3 region is CATSRDQWLTGEDSPLHF. In nucleotides, the CDR3 is TGTGCCACCAGCAGAGATCAGTGGCTAACAGGGGAGGATTCACCCCTCCACTTT.

This chain links TRBV5-4 with TRBJ1-2; D possibly corresponds to TRBD1 (6 bases). V dropped 2 bases and J dropped 5 bases, with 16 bases sitting between them. The CDR3 runs to 15 residues. Looked up from germline, CDR1 is SGHNT and CDR2 is YYREEE (reference sequence). CDR3 protein: CASSLRAKGDYGYTF. The CDR3, as DNA: TGTGCCAGCAGCTTAAGGGCTAAGGGGGATTATGGCTACACCTTC.

This chain uses TRBV2 with TRBJ1-6, with D perhaps matching TRBD1 (5 bases). The CDR3 length is 15 residues. CDR1 and CDR2 (germline): SNHLY, FYNNEI. V lost 6 bases to trimming and J lost 7 bases, with 16 bases between them. The CDR3 region has the DNA TGTGCCAGCAGGTTCAGGGAATTGGGCAATTCACCCCTCCACTTT. Its protein is CASRFRELGNSPLHF.

The chain joins TRBV12-5 to TRBJ2-3; possible D gene TRBD2, 6 bases. The length of the CDR3 is 14 residues. The germline CDR1 and CDR2 sequences are LGHNT and FRNRAP. The V and J ends lost 6 bases and 3 bases respectively, with 13 bases between them. CDR3 sequence: CASGREGDTDTQYF. The CDR3, as DNA: TGTGCTAGTGGGCGGGAAGGAGATACAGATACGCAGTATTTT. Together with reference TRBV12-5 and TRBJ2-3, the CDR3 gives the full variable domain: DARVTQTPRHKVTEMGQEVTMRCQPILGHNTVFWYRQTMMQGLELLAYFRNRAPLDDSGMPKDRFSAEMPDATLATLKIQPSEPRDSAVYFCASGREGDTDTQYFGPGTRLTVL.

The gene calls are TRBV7-2 and TRBJ2-7; 14 bases match TRBD2. The V gene end was trimmed by 5 bases and the J gene end by 3 bases; junction bases not matched to a gene: 3. Germline CDR1 reads SGHTA; CDR2 reads FQGNSA. The CDR3 contains 15 residues. The CDR3 loop reads CASSRTSGGHYEQYF. CDR3 coding DNA: TGTGCCAGCAGCAGGACTAGCGGGGGGCACTACGAGCAGTACTTC.

This chain joins TRBV6-1 and TRBJ1-2; 7 nucleotides agree with TRBD1. This CDR3 has 13 residues. V trimming: 5 bases; J trimming: 5 bases; junction bases outside the gene matches: 5. Per germline, CDR1 MNHNS and CDR2 SASEGT. Written as DNA, the CDR3 is TGTGCCAGCAGTTTAGACAGGGCATATGGCTACACCTTC. It specifies CASSLDRAYGYTF.

The chain recombines TRBV6-5 with TRBJ1-5; D gene uncertain. The CDR3 is 13 amino acids. CDR1 is MNHEY and CDR2 is SVGAGI in the germline V gene. The V end was cut by 8 bases, the J end by 2 bases, with 10 bases between. The CDR3 sequence is CASSPEGNQPQHF. Here the CDR3 DNA reads TGTGCCAGCTCGCCAGAAGGCAATCAGCCCCAGCATTTT.

This sequence joins TRBV4-1 and TRBJ1-6; possibly TRBD1 for D (6 bases). V dropped 4 bases and J dropped 8 bases, with 21 bases sitting between them. Germline values: CDR1 MGHRA, CDR2 YSYEKL. This CDR3 contains 17 residues. The CDR3 DNA is TGCGCCAGCAGCCCCCAGGGGCCCACAGGCCCACATTCACCCCTCCACTTT. Its protein product is CASSPQGPTGPHSPLHF.

This clone came up once. The rearrangement uses TRBV4-2 and TRBJ2-2; D might be TRBD1 (6 bases). The CDR3 totals 17 residues. Germline V gene lookup returns CDR1 LGHNA and CDR2 YNFKEQ. Trimming cost V 0 bases and J 3 bases, with 14 bases left between them. The CDR3 bases are TGTGCCAGCAGCCAAGAATCAATCGCAGGGGACACCGGGGAGCTGTTTTTT. Its translation is CASSQESIAGDTGELFF.

This rearrangement joins TRBV5-1 to TRBJ1-6; no clear D gene. Germline assignment: CDR1 SGHRS and CDR2 YFSETQ. The CDR3 runs to 13 residues. With 10 bases removed from V and 4 bases from J, the gap between germline ends came to 12 bases. The CDR3 loop reads CAPLMQYNSPLHF. As DNA, the CDR3 is TGCGCCCCCCTGATGCAGTATAATTCACCCCTCCACTTT.

The gene calls are TRBV6-2 or TRBV6-3 and TRBJ1-5, with a tentative D call TRBD1 (6 bases). The CDR3 runs to 14 residues. CDR1 is MNHEY and CDR2 is SVGEGT in the germline V gene. Trimming removed 6 bases from V and 2 bases from J, with 11 bases in between. In nucleotides, the CDR3 is TGTGCCAGCAGCGACAGGACCGGCAATCAGCCCCAGCATTTT. Translating gives CASSDRTGNQPQHF.

The chain couples TRBV7-3 to TRBJ2-2; TRBD1 is a possible D gene (6 bases). Trimming cost V 1 base and J 6 bases, with 12 bases left between them. CDR1 is SGHTA and CDR2 is FQGTGA in the germline V gene. CDR3 length: 15 residues. CDR3 nucleotides: TGTGCCAGCAGCTTAATGGCAGGGGAAGCCGGGGAGCTGTTTTTT. Protein product: CASSLMAGEAGELFF.